This is a list of T cell receptor beta chains from one sample in a study of blood T cell repertoires in COVID-19. The repertoire was sequenced with immunoSEQ multiplex PCR; TCRdb's copy has only in-frame clones and lacks some. The data show about 430,000 clones, with around nine tenths seen just once and approximately 1.5% held by the top ten. Sequenced sample: PBMCs or T cells enriched from blood (not recorded which). The receptors derive from a woman aged 18-29 years who had been exposed to COVID-19. Each CDR3 is given with its conserved first and last residue. A D gene is named only where the DNA matches it firmly. Expanded clones are given a class, and other clones once, few, many or no size at all.

d_gene	v_gene	abundance	j_gene	CDR3nt	CDR3aa
TRBD2	TRBV6-5	NA	TRBJ2-1	TGTGCCAGCAGTTACTATCTGGCGGGGGGAGTGAATGAGCAGTTCTTC	CASSYYLAGGVNEQFF
NA	TRBV19	NA	TRBJ1-2	TGTGCCAGTAGCCGTGGCGGCTACACCTTC	CASSRGGYTF
NA	TRBV6-5	few	TRBJ2-7	TGTGCCAGCAGTTACTCGAGTACAGGGTTATACGAGCAGTACTTC	CASSYSSTGLYEQYF
NA	TRBV24-1	NA	TRBJ2-5	TGTGCCACCAGTGATTGGAGGGGTCAAGAGACCCAGTACTTC	CATSDWRGQETQYF
NA	TRBV5-1	NA	TRBJ1-2	TGCGCCAGCAGCTTGGCGGCAGGCGACTATGGCTACACCTTC	CASSLAAGDYGYTF
TRBD1	TRBV7-8	NA	TRBJ1-6	TGTGCCAGCAGCTTAGGTACAGGGGGCTCCTATAATTCACCCCTCCACTTT	CASSLGTGGSYNSPLHF
NA	TRBV6-4	NA	TRBJ1-6	TGTGCCAGCAGTGATTCGGGTTCACCCCTCCACTTT	CASSDSGSPLHF
TRBD2	TRBV7-2	NA	TRBJ2-1	TGTGCCAGCAGCTTACCCGGGACTAGCGGGTACAGCTCCTACAATGAGCAGTTCTTC	CASSLPGTSGYSSYNEQFF
NA	TRBV4-1	NA	TRBJ2-7	TGCGCCAGCAGCCAAGATCGAGTGTCAGACACAGCCTACGAGCAGTACTTC	CASSQDRVSDTAYEQYF
TRBD2	TRBV25-1	NA	TRBJ2-5	TGTGCCAGCAGTGATCCGACTAGCGGGAGGGCCAGTGAGACCCAGTACTTC	CASSDPTSGRASETQYF
NA	TRBV27	once	TRBJ1-2	TGTGCCAGCAGTTTTACAGGGAGCTATGGCTACACCTTC	CASSFTGSYGYTF
NA	TRBV5-8	NA	TRBJ1-3	TGTGCCAGCAGTCCCCGGGACATCTCTGGAAACACCATATATTTT	CASSPRDISGNTIYF
NA	TRBV7-3	NA	TRBJ1-1	TGTGCCAGCAGCAAGGGCGGGGACACTGAAGCTTTCTTT	CASSKGGDTEAFF
TRBD2	TRBV2	NA	TRBJ2-2	TGTGCCAGTTTCGGACTAGCGGTGAACACCGGGGAGCTGTTTTTT	CASFGLAVNTGELFF
NA	TRBV7-2	NA	TRBJ2-2	TGTGCCAGCAGCTCAAAAACGGGACACTCGAACACCGGGGAGCTGTTTTTT	CASSSKTGHSNTGELFF
NA	TRBV28	NA	TRBJ1-2	TGTGCCATCCCGACAGACCCTTATGGCTACACCTTC	CAIPTDPYGYTF
TRBD2	TRBV2	NA	TRBJ2-1	TGTGCCAGCAGTGAGGCTAGCGGCTACAATGAGCAGTTCTTC	CASSEASGYNEQFF
NA	TRBV18	NA	TRBJ2-1	TGTGCCAGCTCACCACGGGGGGTCTACAATGAGCAGTTCTTC	CASSPRGVYNEQFF
TRBD1	TRBV4-3	NA	TRBJ2-6	TGCGCCAGCAGCCACGAATCCGGGACAGTCTACTCTGGGGCCAACGTCCTGACTTTC	CASSHESGTVYSGANVLTF
TRBD1	TRBV4-3	NA	TRBJ1-2	TGCGCCAGCAGCCCGCAGGGGGCGCAATTTAACGGCTACACCTTC	CASSPQGAQFNGYTF
NA	TRBV28	NA	TRBJ1-1	TGTGCCAGCAGTTCCCATGTCCCATCTGAAGCTTTCTTT	CASSSHVPSEAFF
TRBD1	TRBV14	once	TRBJ2-1	TGTGCCAGCAGCCTCCGGACAGGGATCTACAATGAGCAGTTCTTC	CASSLRTGIYNEQFF
NA	TRBV3-1/TRBV3-2	NA	TRBJ2-3	TGTGCCAGCAGCCCCCTGGCACCAGATACGCAGTATTTT	CASSPLAPDTQYF
TRBD1	TRBV5-1	NA	TRBJ1-2	TGCGCCAGCACCGATATAAGACAGGGGGATGCAGATGGCTACACCTTC	CASTDIRQGDADGYTF
NA	TRBV27	NA	TRBJ2-5	TGTGCCAGCAGTTTGTCAGGGTGGAGAGAGACCCAGTACTTC	CASSLSGWRETQYF
NA	TRBV15	NA	TRBJ2-1	TGTGCCACCAGCAGAGTCCAGGGGACACAGCAGTTCTTC	CATSRVQGTQQFF
TRBD1	TRBV7-6	NA	TRBJ1-1	TGTGCCAGCAAGAGACAGGGCGGCGGGAACACTGAAGCTTTCTTT	CASKRQGGGNTEAFF
NA	TRBV6-6	NA	TRBJ2-5	TGTGCCAGCAGATCGGGCGGGCAAGAGACCCAGTACTTC	CASRSGGQETQYF
TRBD2	TRBV6-6	NA	TRBJ2-1	TGTGCCAGCAGTCCTGGAGGGGGTAGCTCACTAGCGGGAGGGAGCAACAATGAGCAGTTCTTC	CASSPGGGSSLAGGSNNEQFF
NA	TRBV10-2	NA	TRBJ1-2	TGCGCCAGCAGTGACGACAGCAACTATGGCTACACCTTC	CASSDDSNYGYTF
TRBD1	TRBV7-3	NA	TRBJ1-1	TGTGCCAGCAGCTACAAGACAGGGACTGAAGCTTTCTTT	CASSYKTGTEAFF
NA	TRBV19	NA	TRBJ1-2	TGTGCCAGTAATAACGGTCCTAACTATGGCTACACCTTC	CASNNGPNYGYTF
TRBD2	TRBV6-1	NA	TRBJ2-7	TGTGCCAGCAGTGAAAGACTAGCGGGAGGAAACGGCTACGAGCAGTACTTC	CASSERLAGGNGYEQYF
NA	TRBV28	NA	TRBJ2-3	TGTGCCAGCAGTTTTGGGGGGAGCACAGATACGCAGTATTTT	CASSFGGSTDTQYF
NA	TRBV5-4	NA	TRBJ1-2	TGTGCCAGCAGCCCTTCTCAGGGGATCTATGGCTACACCTTC	CASSPSQGIYGYTF
NA	TRBV7-9	NA	TRBJ2-7	TGTGCCAGCAGCGAAATGGGCCTGAACTACGAGCAGTACTTC	CASSEMGLNYEQYF
NA	TRBV29-1	NA	TRBJ1-3	TGCAGCGTTGGGACAGATGGAAACACCATATATTTT	CSVGTDGNTIYF
NA	TRBV28	once	TRBJ2-4	TGTGCCAGCAGTGCCAATATCCCCTCGTGGGCGTACTTC	CASSANIPSWAYF
NA	TRBV11-3	NA	TRBJ2-3	TGTGCCAGCAGCCATCGGGAACAGGGCGCAGATACGCAGTATTTT	CASSHREQGADTQYF
TRBD2	TRBV2	NA	TRBJ2-7	TGTGCCAGCGGGACTACCTACGAGCAGTACTTC	CASGTTYEQYF
NA	TRBV6-5	NA	TRBJ2-5	TGTGCCAGCAGTTACGACCCTAGCTTCGGAGAGACCCAGTACTTC	CASSYDPSFGETQYF
NA	TRBV29-1	NA	TRBJ1-1	TGCAGCGTTGAAGGACTGAGTGAAGCTTTCTTT	CSVEGLSEAFF